The rows below give T cell receptor beta chains drawn from one sample of a study of vaccination and CD4 T cells after COVID-19. For these TCRs, the target antigens are not known. TCRdb reprocessed the PCR reads with MiXCR, giving one entry per CDR3 protein. The data show some 25,000 distinct CDR3 sequences, about three fifths seen once. Sequencing was carried out using CD4+ T cells from blood, cultured in vitro. These receptors all come from a human donor who had recovered from COVID-19. The conserved cysteine and the conserved F or W are not part of the CDR3 here.

CDR3 | V
SVGQGREKLF | TRBV29-1
SVRPGWNTEAF | TRBV29-1
ASSLLAGEAYEQY | TRBV11-2
ASSYGSALLAT | TRBV6-2/TRBV6-3
ASSLLPGQNTEAF | TRBV7-2
ASSGRDGGNTIY | TRBV2
ASSYRPVYEQY | TRBV6-5
SAWDREQPQH | TRBV20-1
ASRLAGGTNEQF | TRBV11-2
ASSLSHNEQF | TRBV11-3
ASSLGTGNYEQY | TRBV12-3/TRBV12-4
ATSEAGAPLH | TRBV6-1
ASSPWGGETQY | TRBV7-6
ASRGTGGTGELF | TRBV12-5
ATREGTAQFIDTQY | TRBV15
ASSPGYGLEQY | TRBV7-2
ASSLMGRGSPLH | TRBV28
SARWGTSGVRETQY | TRBV20-1
ASSLVANYGYT | TRBV7-2
ASSYGGTTYEQY | TRBV6-2/TRBV6-3
ASSPGGGGAANEQF | TRBV6-1
SARDWRVRNQKLF | TRBV20-1
ASSLAGDNSPLH | TRBV12-3/TRBV12-4
ASSLRQGSGYT | TRBV12-3/TRBV12-4
ASSAHTEAF | TRBV7-2
ASSLPTGRGYT | TRBV27
SARDPGQGTDTQY | TRBV20-1
ASSLGQGQGRAF | TRBV7-2
ASSGPGLGGNEQF | TRBV10-1
ASSRGLAGHNEQF | TRBV19
ASSYADRGGAF | TRBV6-5
ASSEDFRDRIVLGGYT | TRBV6-1
ASSFGNQPQH | TRBV12-3/TRBV12-4
ASSPRGQDFGPQH | TRBV18
ASSMAGKGNTEAF | TRBV19
ASSQVGSQKETQY | TRBV4-3
ASSRGQPNTEAF | TRBV7-2
ATSRGPAGAYEQY | TRBV15
ASRGADLAKNIQY | TRBV6-1
ATTGFSGNTIY | TRBV27
ASSFHRQGGYT | TRBV6-5
ASRPRSYNSPLH | TRBV11-2
ASSRVGGGNQPQH | TRBV6-2/TRBV6-3
ASSKGDLDGDNNSPLH | TRBV21-1
ASSKYRGNQPQH | TRBV4-3
ASSPSGRQPQH | TRBV7-2
ASRAGRLSYEQY | TRBV6-1